One T cell receptor (beta chain) is described in this entry. Its antigen is not known. This entry comes from a study of siplizumab effects on memory and regulatory T cells. The repertoire was sequenced with immunoSEQ multiplex PCR; TCRdb's copy has only in-frame clones and lacks some. Of about 100,000 clones listed, approximately 90% are singletons. Regarding the study as a whole: The authors did not confirm suppressive function in proliferating Tregs from siplizumab cultures. Siplizumab conditions gave an average of approximately 70% Treg-derived mappable alloreactive CD4+ clones, versus about 26% for controls.

Germline lookup yields CDR1 MNHNS and CDR2 SASEGT. This CDR3 is 13 amino acids long. Trimming pared 9 bases from V and 5 bases from J, leaving 16 bases between. The source material was CD4+ T cells sorted from blood. This sequence joins TRBV6-1 and TRBJ2-5; D is tentatively TRBD1 or TRBD2 (5 bases each). This receptor was obtained from a human donor in good health. The DNA for the CDR3 is TGTGCCAGAAACAGGATTTCGGGGGAGACCCAGTACTTC. Translation gives CARNRISGETQYF.